This entry describes one T cell receptor beta chain. Its antigen is not yet known. No clone much larger than this one lies a single base away; base qualities are absent. TCRbeta CDR3 regions were amplified from genomic DNA using the immunoSEQ Assay, a bias-controlled multiplex PCR. Processing in the source paper ran as follows. Nucleated cell counts per sample were estimated from amplification of reference gene primers within the assay. To quantify the absolute abundance of each unique TCRbeta CDR3 rearrangement, sequence reads were collapsed and filtered. For each sample, productive Simpson clonality was calculated by taking the square root of Simpson's diversity index across productive rearrangements. TCRdb carries this immuneACCESS record with in-frame sequences only. Its versions omit some clonotypes, under half of them owing to an unresolved V gene in the studies checked, with the rest unexplained. That table is the source of V, J and clone size, and D and trimming were worked out from the DNA. This sample gives 190,000 or so clones in total; 70% to 90% of them show up just once. The ten biggest clones cover about 3% of the sample.

This record comes from a study of blood T cell repertoires in COVID-19 (dated by TCRdb to 2020 to 2021). About the full investigation: Samples covering the acute and convalescent phases of COVID-19 were provided by collaborators in the United States, Italy and Spain. A freely available public database, intended as a resource for researchers studying the immune response to SARS-CoV-2, is where the repertoires were released. The samples were drawn from the first 160 participants of the ongoing ImmuneRACE study and from some 1,300 subjects provided by 6 global collaborators. Where HLA class I and class II types were available, the types were taken from metadata supplied by the sample provider, not from assay-based typing. Sample metadata almost always included a de-identified subject ID, COVID-19 status, age in years and sex. Subjects who had been exposed to COVID-19, were actively infected with it, or had recovered from it provided the deeply sampled blood TCRbeta repertoires that made up the dataset. The prospective study material was composed of cDNA or gDNA derived from T cells, B-cell-depleted T cells, or PBMCs. What the research found in general, with its limitations: The amount of clinical and demographic metadata varied by source and participant and was provided uncurated.

CDR1 and CDR2 are read off the germline V gene (reference sequence) as MNHNY and SVGAGI. V trim: 6 bases; J trim: 1 base; unmatched bases: 2. Its CDR3 holds 14 amino acids, cysteine through phenylalanine. Only the CDR3 part of the read is kept: 42 bases, read in frame from the first base. Whole blood was collected in K2EDTA tubes by collaborating institutions according to the institutions' own protocols. For TCRbeta analysis, collaborator samples were shipped as frozen whole blood, as isolated PBMCs, or as DNA extracted from either sample type. The chain was built from TRBV6-6 and TRBJ2-2; 7 bases in between match TRBD1. The sample was peripheral blood. This TCR came from a man aged 40-55 years with active or convalescent COVID-19. The CDR3 is CASSRTGNTGELFF. The DNA sequence is TGTGCCAGCAGCCGGACAGGGAACACCGGGGAGCTGTTTTTT.